This T cell receptor (beta chain) emerged from a study of technical replicates of blood from four donors. The repertoire was sequenced with immunoSEQ multiplex PCR; TCRdb's copy has only in-frame clones and lacks some. The sample contains around 12,000 clones, 94% of which appear only once. Trimming stripped 0 bases from V and 0 bases from J, with 13 bases between. Germline V lookup: CDR1 SGDLS, CDR2 YYNGEE. The length of the CDR3 is 17 residues. The material sequenced was PBMCs. The chain recombines TRBV9 with TRBJ2-1, with D possibly matching TRBD1 (5 bases). The clonotype comes from a human donor in good health. CDR3 loop: CASSVAGGASSYNEQFF. CDR3 DNA sequence: TGTGCCAGCAGCGTAGCAGGTGGGGCGAGCTCCTACAATGAGCAGTTCTTC.